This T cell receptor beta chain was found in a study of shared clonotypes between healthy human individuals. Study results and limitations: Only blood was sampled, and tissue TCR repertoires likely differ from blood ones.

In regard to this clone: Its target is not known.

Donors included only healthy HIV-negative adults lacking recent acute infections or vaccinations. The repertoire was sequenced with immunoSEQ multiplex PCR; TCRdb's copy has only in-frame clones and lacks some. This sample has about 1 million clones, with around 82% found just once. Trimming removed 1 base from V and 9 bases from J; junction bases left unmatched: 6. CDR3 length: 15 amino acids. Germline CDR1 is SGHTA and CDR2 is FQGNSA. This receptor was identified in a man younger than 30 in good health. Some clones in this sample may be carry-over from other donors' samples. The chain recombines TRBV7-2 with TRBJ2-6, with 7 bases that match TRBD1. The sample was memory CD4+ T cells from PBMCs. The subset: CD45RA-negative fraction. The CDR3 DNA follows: TGTGCCAGCAGCTTAGTGTCGGACAGGATCAACGTCCTGACTTTC. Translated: CASSLVSDRINVLTF.